In its sample, the clone carrying this T cell receptor beta chain was seen a few times. Its antigen remains unidentified. The data are from a study of long-term antiretroviral therapy in people with HIV. Background on the study: The study's earliest collections predate the 2015 immediate-ART recommendation by about a decade. Study-level points and caveats: Specimen acquisition occurred between about 2003 and 2017, potentially under older ART regimens. Controls exceeded HIV repertoires in CDR3 length range.

It was version v3.0 of the immunoSEQ assay that was run at survey level. Method: immunoSEQ multiplex PCR; TCRdb's copy keeps in-frame clones and lacks some. The repertoire has approximately 20,000 clones, approximately 82% of them found once; the top ten carry approximately 4.6%. This CDR3 contains 13 residues. With 3 bases removed from V and 4 bases from J, the gap between germline ends came to 9 bases. CDR1 and CDR2 (germline): MNHEY, SMNVEV (reference sequence). The receptor's source is a young man with HIV. This chain uses TRBV27 with TRBJ1-2; D gene uncertain. This specimen consisted of unsorted PBMCs, obtained 0.5 years after starting antiretroviral therapy. CDR3 sequence: CASSLAGPYGYTF. The DNA for the CDR3 is TGTGCCAGCAGTTTGGCCGGGCCCTATGGCTACACCTTC.